This TCR beta chain came from a study of blood T cell repertoires in COVID-19. Overall study context: Material from acute and convalescent COVID-19 was sourced from the United States, Italy and Spain. Sources were T cells, B-cell-depleted T cells, or PBMCs; the material itself was cDNA or gDNA.

Germline values: CDR1 LGHDT, CDR2 YNNKEL (reference sequence). CDR3 length equals 16 residues. V was pared by 1 base and J by 4 bases, with 6 bases of the junction left unmatched. Authors' processing steps: Reference gene primers were amplified, and this amplification served to estimate nucleated cell counts. Some clones are missing from TCRdb's copy, which holds only in-frame ones; the method was immunoSEQ multiplex PCR. The D gene and trimming were derived from the DNA, and the V and J assignments and clone size from that table. The table lists approximately 84,000 clones, under 85% of them singletons.

This receptor was taken from a woman aged 80 or over with acute or convalescent COVID-19. Sequenced material: peripheral blood. The chain has TRBV3-1 (or the pseudogene TRBV3-2) and TRBJ2-1; 8 bases agree with TRBD2. CDR3 DNA sequence: TGTGCCAGCAGCCAAGGTCCCAGCGGGAGATACAATGAGCAGTTCTTC. It codes for CASSQGPSGRYNEQFF.